The 13 T cell receptor beta chains presented below share a single source sample, sequenced in a study of identical twins. TCRdb reprocessed the 5' RACE reads via MiXCR and lists one record per CDR3 protein. The table shows hundreds of thousands of distinct CDR3 sequences, with around 7.5% occurring only once. These same data were also listed under a study on yellow fever vaccine responses in identical twins.

Sequenced: PBMCs. These receptors were taken from a woman aged 18-35 years in good health.

This clonotype was observed at least ten times. The chain joins TRBV29-1 to TRBJ2-6; 8 bases agree with TRBD1. Germline V gene data show CDR1 as SQVTM and CDR2 as ANQGSEA. The CDR3 loop spans 18 amino acids. V was pared by 2 bases and J by 0 bases, with 9 bases of the junction left unmatched. In DNA, the CDR3 is TGCAGCGTTGAATGGTGGACAGGGAGTAACTCTGGGGCCAACGTCCTGACTTTC. Translating gives CSVEWWTGSNSGANVLTF. Combining the CDR3 with reference TRBV29-1 and TRBJ2-6 gives the whole variable domain SAVISQKPSRDICQRGTSLTIQCQVDSQVTMMFWYRQQPGQSLTLIATANQGSEATYESGFVIDKFPISRPNLTFSTLTVSNMSPEDSSIYLCSVEWWTGSNSGANVLTFGAGSRLTVL.

The table lists this clonotype with a few counts. V gene TRBV29-1 combines with J gene TRBJ2-3; D remains unclear. The CDR3 is made up of 15 amino acids. Germline V gene lookup returns CDR1 SQVTM and CDR2 ANQGSEA. V gave up 4 bases and J gave up 3 bases, with 17 bases separating them. The CDR3 protein is CSVVGVYGRTDTQYF. The CDR3 coding sequence is TGCAGCGTTGTTGGTGTGTATGGGCGAACAGATACGCAGTATTTT.

The chain carries TRBV7-9 and TRBJ1-1; D gene uncertain. CDR3 size: 12 residues. Germline loops: CDR1 SEHNR, CDR2 FQNEAQ (reference sequence). With 6 bases removed from V and 2 bases from J, the gap between germline ends came to 7 bases. The CDR3 nucleotides are TGTGCCAGCAGTAAATTTAACACTGAAGCTTTCTTT. This encodes CASSKFNTEAFF.

The chain combines TRBV5-6 with TRBJ2-3; 10 bases are shared with TRBD2. Trimming took 1 base from V and 0 from J; bases not matched to a gene: 2. The CDR3 loop spans 16 amino acids. Germline-derived CDR1 and CDR2 are SGHDT and YYEEEE. CDR3 residues: CASSLMTSGSTDTQYF. The CDR3 nucleotides read TGTGCCAGCAGCTTGATGACTAGCGGGAGCACAGATACGCAGTATTTT.

In its sample, this clonotype was seen a few times. The V gene is TRBV3-1, the J gene TRBJ2-6; no clear D gene. Trimming took 3 bases from V and 0 from J, leaving 6 bases between them. CDR3 length: 15 amino acids. The germline CDR1 and CDR2 sequences are LGHDT and YNNKEL (reference sequence). The CDR3: CASSHTNSGANVLTF. In DNA, the CDR3 is TGTGCCAGCAGCCACACTAACTCTGGGGCCAACGTCCTGACTTTC.

This rearrangement joins TRBV3-1 to TRBJ2-1; 7 bases agree with TRBD2. CDR1 is LGHDT and CDR2 is YNNKEL in the germline V gene (reference sequence). The V gene end was trimmed by 4 bases and the J gene end by 0 bases; junction bases not matched to a gene: 12. This CDR3 is built from 18 residues. The CDR3 reads CASSPLRGGGRSYNEQFF. The CDR3 bases are TGTGCCAGCAGCCCTCTTCGGGGCGGGGGACGCTCCTACAATGAGCAGTTCTTC.

This clonotype was counted between two and nine times. The rearrangement uses TRBV7-9 and TRBJ1-2; TRBD1 aligns across 8 bases. CDR1 and CDR2 from the germline V gene are SEHNR and FQNEAQ (reference sequence). This CDR3 has 16 residues. V gave up 5 bases and J gave up 4 bases; unmatched junction bases: 12. The CDR3: CASSRTSGQGGYGYTF. The CDR3 DNA sequence: TGTGCCAGCAGCCGGACCTCCGGACAGGGCGGCTATGGCTACACCTTC.

This clonotype showed up just a few times. The gene calls are TRBV20-1 and TRBJ2-5, with 7 nucleotides matching TRBD2. V dropped 5 bases and J dropped 2; count of bases not matched to a gene: 5. Germline V lookup: CDR1 DFQATT, CDR2 SNEGSKA (reference sequence). This CDR3 has 13 residues. The DNA of the CDR3 is TGCAGTGCTCCCAGCGGGAAGCAAGAGACCCAGTACTTC. Translating gives CSAPSGKQETQYF.

The V and J genes are TRBV28 and TRBJ2-7, with D unclear. Germline V gene data show CDR1 as MDHEN and CDR2 as SYDVKM. The CDR3 runs to 12 residues. Deletions cut 4 bases from V and 3 bases from J, with 7 bases between. CDR3 in amino acids: CASSSNIYEQYF. As DNA, the CDR3 is TGTGCCAGCAGTTCGAACATCTACGAGCAGTACTTC.

Notes on this clonotype: Compared with germline, one end of the junction differs, possibly owing to a read error. The chain recombines TRBV7-9 with TRBJ2-3, with no clear D. The CDR3 has 15 amino acids. CDR1 is SEHNR and CDR2 is FQNEAQ in the germline V gene (reference sequence). This CDR3 reads CACSLVVGSTDTQYF. The CDR3 bases are TGTGCCTGCAGCTTAGTTGTTGGTAGCACAGATACGCAGTATTTT. The complete variable domain, with remaining parts taken from reference TRBV7-9 and TRBJ2-3, reads DTGVSQNPRHKITKRGQNVTFRCDPISEHNRLYWYRQTLGQGPEFLTYFQNEAQLEKSRLLSDRFSAERPKGSFSTLEIQRTEQGDSAMYLCACSLVVGSTDTQYFGPGTRLTVL.

This clonotype turned up a few times. This chain connects TRBV7-8 to TRBJ2-1; D is possibly TRBD2 (5 bases). The germline gives CDR1 SGHVS, CDR2 FQNEAQ. Trimming pared 2 bases from V and 4 bases from J, leaving 15 bases between. CDR3 size: 16 residues. The CDR3 reads CASSLTGSRLYNEQFF. The CDR3, as DNA: TGTGCCAGCAGCTTAACTGGCAGCCGACTATACAATGAGCAGTTCTTC.

This clonotype was seen at least ten times. V gene TRBV5-1 combines with J gene TRBJ2-7, with D perhaps matching TRBD1 (6 bases). The V gene's germline CDR1 is SGHRS and CDR2 YFSETQ. The ends were cut back, 2 bases at V and 2 bases at J, with 14 bases in the middle. This CDR3 is 15 amino acids long. The CDR3 here is CASSLTGSTTYEQYF. CDR3 DNA sequence: TGCGCCAGCAGCTTAACAGGGTCAACTACCTACGAGCAGTACTTC.

There are a few counts of this clonotype. V is TRBV5-1 and J is TRBJ2-1, with TRBD2 matching over 8 bases. V lost 3 bases to trimming and J lost 2 bases; unmatched junction nucleotides: 4. This CDR3 has 15 residues. Germline values: CDR1 SGHRS, CDR2 YFSETQ. In DNA form, the CDR3 reads TGCGCCAGCAGCTATAGCGGGGCTCCCTACAATGAGCAGTTCTTC. Protein sequence: CASSYSGAPYNEQFF.